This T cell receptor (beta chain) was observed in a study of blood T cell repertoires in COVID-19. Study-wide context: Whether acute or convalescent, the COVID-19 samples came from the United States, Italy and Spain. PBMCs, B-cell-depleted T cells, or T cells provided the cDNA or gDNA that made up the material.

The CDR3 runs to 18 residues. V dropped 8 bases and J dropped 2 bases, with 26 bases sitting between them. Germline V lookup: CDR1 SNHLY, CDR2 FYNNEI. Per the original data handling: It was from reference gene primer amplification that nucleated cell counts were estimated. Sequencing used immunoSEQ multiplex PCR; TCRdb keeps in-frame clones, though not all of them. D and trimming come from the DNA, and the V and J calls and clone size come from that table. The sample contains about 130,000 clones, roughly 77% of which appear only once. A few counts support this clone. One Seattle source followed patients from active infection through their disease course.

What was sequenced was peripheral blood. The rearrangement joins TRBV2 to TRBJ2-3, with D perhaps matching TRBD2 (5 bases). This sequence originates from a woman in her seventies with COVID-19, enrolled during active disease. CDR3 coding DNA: TGTGCCAGCCTCCAAAAATCGACGACTACCCTTTCCACAGATACGCAGTATTTT. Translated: CASLQKSTTTLSTDTQYF. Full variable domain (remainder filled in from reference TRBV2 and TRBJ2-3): EPEVTQTPSHQVTQMGQEVILRCVPISNHLYFYWYRQILGQKVEFLVSFYNNEISEKSEIFDDQFSVERPDGSNFTLKIRSTKLEDSAMYFCASLQKSTTTLSTDTQYFGPGTRLTVL.